These T cell receptor beta chains were read from a single sample in a study of CD8 T cells in Susac syndrome. TCRdb independently ran MiXCR on the immunoSEQ multiplex PCR reads; one entry per CDR3 protein. The repertoire holds about 130,000 distinct CDR3 sequences, with more than 90% as singletons. The source material was CD8+ T cells from PBMCs. All receptors derive from a human donor with Susac syndrome. CDR3s include the opening cysteine and the closing phenylalanine or tryptophan. A D gene is named only where the DNA matches it firmly. A row's size may be missing; if present it is once, few, many or a size class.

TRBJ2-3	TRBV12-3/TRBV12-4	.	.	CASSEADTQYF	TGTGCCAGCAGCGAGGCGGATACGCAGTATTTT
TRBJ2-1	TRBV4-2	.	TRBD2	CASSQVTSGGASYNEQFF	TGTGCCAGCAGCCAGGTGACTAGCGGGGGCGCTTCCTACAATGAGCAGTTCTTC
TRBJ2-1	TRBV2	.	TRBD1	CASSGRDRTSYNEQFF	TGTGCCAGCAGTGGAAGGGACAGAACCTCCTACAATGAGCAGTTCTTC
TRBJ2-2	TRBV25-1	.	TRBD2	CASSPQLETSGPVPGELFF	TGTGCCAGCAGTCCCCAATTGGAGACTAGCGGTCCTGTTCCGGGGGAGCTGTTTTTT
TRBJ2-1	TRBV9	.	TRBD2	CASSVAGGNDNEQFF	TGTGCCAGCAGCGTAGCGGGGGGGAACGACAATGAGCAGTTCTTC
TRBJ2-3	TRBV7-9	.	TRBD2	CASSRLAGVPDTQYF	TGTGCCAGCAGCCGACTAGCGGGAGTGCCAGATACGCAGTATTTT
TRBJ2-2	TRBV7-9	.	.	CASSLEPSGVDTGELFF	TGTGCCAGCAGCTTAGAACCCTCAGGGGTAGACACCGGGGAGCTGTTTTTT
TRBJ1-2	TRBV24-1	once	TRBD1	CATSPSDRGIYGYTF	TGTGCCACCAGCCCGAGTGACAGGGGCATCTATGGCTACACCTTC
TRBJ1-5	TRBV25-1	.	.	CASSEQGDQPQHF	TGTGCCAGCAGTGAACAAGGGGATCAGCCCCAGCATTTT
TRBJ1-5	TRBV7-9	.	.	CASTNTEGGGNQPQHF	TGTGCCAGCACTAACACCGAAGGAGGGGGCAATCAGCCCCAGCATTTT
TRBJ2-3	TRBV27	.	.	CALNGGTDTQYF	TGTGCCCTTAACGGCGGCACAGATACGCAGTATTTT
TRBJ2-3	TRBV11-2	.	.	CASSSARRGERTDTQYF	TGTGCCAGCAGCTCCGCCCGGCGAGGGGAACGCACAGATACGCAGTATTTT
TRBJ1-1	TRBV20-1	.	.	CSAAQPDLGGTEAFF	TGCAGTGCTGCACAGCCTGATTTGGGTGGAACTGAAGCTTTCTTT
TRBJ1-1	TRBV6-6	once	.	CASSHALQGLSTEAFF	TGTGCCAGCAGTCACGCACTACAGGGCCTGAGCACTGAAGCTTTCTTT
TRBJ2-3	TRBV24-1	.	.	CATSDRAHRTIPSTDTQYF	TGTGCCACCAGTGACCGTGCCCATCGGACAATCCCCAGCACAGATACGCAGTATTTT
TRBJ1-2	TRBV11-2	.	.	CASSLDLGQSYGYTF	TGTGCCAGCAGCTTAGATCTTGGACAGAGCTATGGCTACACCTTC
TRBJ1-2	TRBV4-3	.	.	CASSQSVGSPGYTF	TGCGCCAGCAGCCAATCAGTTGGGTCCCCCGGCTACACCTTC